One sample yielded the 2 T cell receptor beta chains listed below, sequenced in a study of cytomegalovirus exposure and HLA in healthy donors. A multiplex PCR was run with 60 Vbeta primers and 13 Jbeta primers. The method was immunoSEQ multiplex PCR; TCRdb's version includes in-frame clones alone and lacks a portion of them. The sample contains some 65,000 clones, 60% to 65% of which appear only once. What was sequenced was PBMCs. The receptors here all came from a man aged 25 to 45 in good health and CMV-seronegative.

The CDR3 here is CASRSDWGQNYEQYF. The CDR3 nucleotides are TGTGCCAGCAGGTCTGACTGGGGCCAAAACTACGAGCAGTACTTC. The chain combines TRBV6-5 with TRBJ2-7; weak D call: TRBD1 (5 bases). This CDR3 is built from 15 residues. Germline CDR1 and CDR2: MNHEY and SVGAGI. Between the trimmed V and J ends, which lost 6 bases and 3 bases, there was a span of 18 bases.

The CDR3 DNA reads as TGTGCCAGCAGCCTCGTTAGCGGGGACACTGAAGCTTTCTTT. Protein sequence: CASSLVSGDTEAFF. The gene calls are TRBV7-9 and TRBJ1-1; no definite D call. Trimming removed 5 bases from V and 3 bases from J, with 13 bases in between. Germline CDR1 reads SEHNR; CDR2 reads FQNEAQ (reference sequence). This CDR3 region has 14 residues.